This T cell receptor (beta chain) originates from a study of vaccination effects on CD4 cells after COVID-19. Study-level information: Vaccination of participants consisted of two doses of either the BNT162b2 or mRNA-1273 vaccine. Broader study findings: The study found marked clonal contraction of infection- and vaccine-induced clones late after vaccination. A shortage of convalescent patients and an absence of early post-infection timepoints characterized the study.

Concerning this clone itself: The antigen is not known.

Peptide-pool stimulation followed by sequencing identified expanded antigen-specific CD4+ clonotypes in the ViraFEST assay. Around day 10 of culture, CD4+ T cells were separated out. Each vaccine recipient was nucleocapsid antibody negative and had no prior SARS-CoV-2 infection. TCRdb keeps only in-frame clones here, not all; method: immunoSEQ multiplex PCR. Here the sample spans 20,000 to 30,000 clones, around 74% being singletons. This sequence was found in a human donor who received a COVID-19 vaccine. Specimen: CD4+ T cells from PBMCs cultured with SARS-CoV-2 spike peptides, collected before COVID-19 vaccination.

CDR3 region: CASSLAETLAGGSGANVLTF. The CDR3 coding sequence is TGTGCCAGCAGCTTAGCGGAGACACTAGCGGGGGGGTCTGGGGCCAACGTCCTGACTTTC. The chain joins TRBV7-8 to TRBJ2-6, with TRBD2 matching over 13 bases. V gave up 0 bases and J gave up 1 base; unmatched junction bases: 6. The CDR3 sequence is 20 residues long. Germline CDR1 is SGHVS and CDR2 is FQNEAQ. The full variable domain, completed using reference TRBV7-8 and TRBJ2-6, is GAGVSQSPRYKVAKRGQDVALRCDPISGHVSLFWYQQALGQGPEFLTYFQNEAQLDKSGLPSDRFFAERPEGSVSTLKIQRTQQEDSAVYLCASSLAETLAGGSGANVLTFGAGSRLTVL.